The 2 T cell receptor beta chains reported below all come from one sample, sequenced in a study of CD8+ T cells in alopecia areata. Investigators isolated RNA and reverse transcribed it into cDNA to act as the sequencing template. This table comes from immunoSEQ multiplex PCR, and its TCRdb copy is limited to in-frame clones, with some not included. The sample lists 100,000 to 120,000 clones; around 59% were seen once. Sequenced: CD8+ T cells sorted from blood. The source is a human donor in good health.

This clone has just a few counts. The chain employs TRBV7-9 and TRBJ2-7; D unresolved. The germline V gene has CDR1 SEHNR and CDR2 FQNEAQ (reference sequence). Trimming shortened V by 2 bases and J by 0 bases, and 11 bases separated the two germline ends. This CDR3 has 15 amino acids. The CDR3 DNA is TGTGCCAGCAGCTTAAACCAGTGGGACTCCTACGAGCAGTACTTC. Protein: CASSLNQWDSYEQYF.

This chain connects TRBV4-3 to TRBJ1-2; D remains ambiguous. The V end was cut by 1 base, the J end by 5 bases, with 20 bases between. Germline values: CDR1 LGHNA, CDR2 YSLEER. The CDR3 loop spans 17 amino acids. The CDR3 nucleotides are TGCGCCAGCAGCCAAGGGTTCTGGACGGATCCCAAATATGGCTACACCTTC. Amino acid sequence: CASSQGFWTDPKYGYTF.